What follows are 12 T cell receptor beta chains derived from one specimen sequenced in a study of response to subunit inactivated influenza vaccine. TCRdb processed the RT-PCR reads anew with MiXCR; each CDR3 protein has one entry. This sample has around 580,000 distinct CDR3 sequences; approximately 12% occur once, and the top ten carry approximately 10%. The starting material was PBMCs from blood, obtained on the day of vaccination. Receptors originate from a man aged 50 to 60 who received an inactivated influenza vaccine.

This clonotype has at least ten counts. CDR3 protein: CASSAPGQGKGANTGELFF. As DNA, the CDR3 is TGTGCCAGCAGCGCCCCGGGACAGGGGAAGGGGGCGAACACCGGGGAGCTGTTTTTT. V usage is TRBV11-1 and J usage is TRBJ2-2, with 10 bases lining up with TRBD1. V shed 5 bases, J shed 0 bases, and the junction held 12 bases outside the gene matches. The length of the CDR3 is 19 residues. Germline V lookup: CDR1 SGHAT, CDR2 FQDESV (reference sequence).

This clonotype was seen more than once but under ten times. The gene calls are TRBV7-9 and TRBJ1-5; tentative D call: TRBD1 (6 bases). The length of the CDR3 is 15 residues. Trimming cost V 3 bases and J 4 bases, with 13 bases left between them. Germline-derived CDR1 and CDR2 are SEHNR and FQNEAQ (reference sequence). The CDR3 here is CASSFGEGGNQPQHF. For the CDR3, the DNA is TGTGCCAGCAGCTTTGGCGAAGGGGGAAATCAGCCCCAGCATTTT.

This clonotype was detected a few times. This chain joins TRBV7-2 and TRBJ2-1; D uncertain. This CDR3 comprises 16 residues. Trimming removed 4 bases at V and 0 bases at J, with 13 bases between. Germline CDR1 and CDR2: SGHTA and FQGNSA. In DNA form, the CDR3 reads TGTGCCAGCAGCTATAGTCTGACGAGCTCCTACAATGAGCAGTTCTTC. Protein: CASSYSLTSSYNEQFF.

This chain connects TRBV6-4 to TRBJ2-1, with D tentatively TRBD1 or TRBD2 (6 bases each). CDR1 is MRHNA and CDR2 is SNTAGT in the germline V gene. The length of the CDR3 is 13 residues. V gave up 3 bases and J gave up 9 bases, with 12 bases separating them. CDR3 sequence (DNA): TGTGCCAGCAGTGAGGGGGGCTTTGGTGAGCAGTTCTTC. It yields the protein CASSEGGFGEQFF.

This clonotype was detected only a few times. The chain couples TRBV5-6 to TRBJ2-3; unclear D gene. Trimming shortened V by 2 bases and J by 2 bases, and 18 bases separated the two germline ends. CDR1 is SGHDT, CDR2 YYEEEE, per germline. This CDR3 region has 17 residues. The DNA of the CDR3 is TGTGCCAGCAGCTTAGAGGACCGCCGAACCTACACAGATACGCAGTATTTT. Its translation: CASSLEDRRTYTDTQYF.

The rearrangement joins TRBV7-9 to TRBJ2-1; possibly TRBD2 for D (6 bases). Germline V gene sequence: CDR1 SEHNR, CDR2 FQNEAQ (reference sequence). This CDR3 has 16 residues. Trimming removed 1 base at V and 0 bases at J, with 10 bases between. The CDR3 sequence is CASSLDGGTSYNEQFF. The CDR3 DNA is TGTGCCAGCAGCTTAGACGGGGGAACCTCCTACAATGAGCAGTTCTTC.

This chain links TRBV12-3 or TRBV12-4 with TRBJ2-2; 15 bases line up with TRBD2. The V and J ends lost 6 bases and 3 bases, in that order; junction bases with no gene match: 5. The CDR3 is 17 amino acids. CDR3 sequence: CASSKGTSGRYTGELFF. CDR3 DNA: TGTGCCAGCAGCAAAGGGACTAGCGGGAGGTACACCGGGGAGCTGTTTTTT.

The V call is TRBV20-1, the J call TRBJ2-3, with 13 nucleotides matching TRBD2. The CDR3 consists of 15 residues. The germline CDR1 and CDR2 sequences are DFQATT and SNEGSKA (reference sequence). V was clipped by 6 bases and J by 1 base; unmatched bases: 4. CDR3 bases: TGCAGTGCCAAGACTAGCGGGGGGCGCACAGATACGCAGTATTTT. Its translation: CSAKTSGGRTDTQYF.

The chain links TRBV20-1 to TRBJ2-2; D unclear. The ends were cut back, 0 bases at V and 4 bases at J, with 12 bases in the middle. The CDR3 is 15 residues long. In germline, CDR1 is DFQATT, CDR2 SNEGSKA (reference sequence). As DNA, the CDR3 is TGCAGTGCTAGAGATCGCCGGATGGGCACCGGGGAGCTGTTTTTT. This sequence encodes CSARDRRMGTGELFF.

This clonotype was detected only a few times. The V call is TRBV27, the J call TRBJ1-2; possible D gene TRBD1, 5 bases. Between the trimmed V and J ends, which lost 5 bases and 4 bases, there was a span of 14 bases. Germline CDR1 is MNHEY and CDR2 is SMNVEV (reference sequence). This CDR3 is 14 amino acids long. The CDR3 coding sequence is TGTGCCAGCAGTAGGGACTCCCCTGGCTATGGCTACACCTTC. Translating it yields CASSRDSPGYGYTF.

A few counts support this clonotype. In DNA, the CDR3 is TGCAGTGCTCTCCCGGGCCCCACCGATCAGCCCCAGCATTTT. Its translation: CSALPGPTDQPQHF. The genes are TRBV20-1 and TRBJ1-5; D gene ambiguous. Germline assignment: CDR1 DFQATT and CDR2 SNEGSKA (reference sequence). V was clipped by 5 bases and J by 5 bases, with 16 bases between them. The CDR3 length is 14 residues.

In this sample, this clonotype turned up a few times. The chain has TRBV9 and TRBJ2-1, with TRBD2 identical over 9 bases. Germline values: CDR1 SGDLS, CDR2 YYNGEE. CDR3 length: 15 amino acids. Losses at the gene ends were 2 bases for V and 7 bases for J; bases not matched to a gene: 7. CDR3 in DNA: TGTGCCAGCAGCGTGGGCGGGGGGGCCGTAAATGAGCAGTTCTTC. It specifies CASSVGGGAVNEQFF.